This T cell receptor beta chain was sequenced in a study of blood T cell repertoires in COVID-19 (dated by TCRdb to the early 2020s). Background for the entire study: The collaborator samples originated in the United States, Italy and Spain and spanned the acute and convalescent phases of COVID-19. The prospective study material was composed of cDNA or gDNA derived from T cells, B-cell-depleted T cells, or PBMCs. Deeply sampled blood TCRbeta repertoires from subjects exposed to, actively infected with, or recovered from COVID-19 were included in the dataset. The repertoires were released in a freely available public database meant as a resource for research on the immune response to SARS-CoV-2. The samples were drawn from the first 160 participants of the ongoing ImmuneRACE study and from about 1,200 subjects provided by 6 global collaborators. A de-identified subject ID, COVID-19 status, age in years and sex were almost always included in the sample metadata. Where HLA class I and class II types were available, the types were taken from metadata supplied by the sample provider, not from assay-based typing.

On the study overall, not on this receptor specifically: Clinical and demographic metadata were provided uncurated, with the amount varying by source and participant.

The immunoSEQ Assay, a bias-controlled multiplex PCR, was used to amplify TCRbeta CDR3 regions from genomic DNA. As for how the authors treated the data: The number of nucleated cells in each sample was estimated by amplification of reference gene primers within the assay. Sequence reads were collapsed and filtered to measure the absolute abundance of every unique TCRbeta CDR3 rearrangement. Productive Simpson clonality was computed per sample as the square root of Simpson's diversity index over productive rearrangements. Here the immuneACCESS table is served through TCRdb, limited to in-frame sequences with V and J called. Missing clones are a known gap in these copies; in checked studies unresolved V genes cover under half, and the rest lacks a known reason. That table furnishes V, J and clone size, whereas the DNA furnished D and trimming. Recorded for this sample are fewer than 350,000 clones; around 85% of them occurred a single time. The ten biggest clones cover 2% to 3% of the sample.

Participants in the prospective study were enrolled through a virtual design, were aged roughly 18 to 100 years, and lived in about two dozen United States geographic areas. In the prospective study, cohorts were assigned on the basis of participant-reported clinical history obtained from a screening survey and a study questionnaire. For ImmuneRACE Cohort 3, a participant was defined as recovered based on two consecutive negative NP/OP PCR tests, clearance by a healthcare professional, or resolution of symptoms. Mobile phlebotomists in the prospective study collected whole blood, serum and a nasopharyngeal or oropharyngeal swab from every participant. Prospective study participants could optionally give additional blood draws and questionnaires over a roughly two-month period. Prospective study blood samples were shipped either frozen or at room temperature before DNA extraction. Comment on this clone: Its antigen is not yet known. No base quality values were provided; no much bigger clone lies one nucleotide off.

The CDR3 covers 16 residues, taking in both the cysteine and the phenylalanine. Of the read, only the CDR3 DNA is kept; its 48 bases are in frame from base 1. CDR1 and CDR2 are read off the germline V gene (reference sequence) as LGHDT and YNNKEL. V is trimmed back by 4 bases and J by 8 bases, and the junction contains 15 bases that no gene match accounts for. Rearrangement joined TRBV3-1 (or the pseudogene TRBV3-2) to TRBJ1-2, with TRBD1 matching 8 junction bases. The sequenced sample was PBMCs or T cells enriched from blood (not recorded which). This receptor was identified in a woman aged 50 to 60 who had recovered from COVID-19. The sequenced DNA is TGTGCCAGCAGCCGTTCGGACAGGGAAGTGATGAAGGGCTACACCTTC. Its product reads: CASSRSDREVMKGYTF.